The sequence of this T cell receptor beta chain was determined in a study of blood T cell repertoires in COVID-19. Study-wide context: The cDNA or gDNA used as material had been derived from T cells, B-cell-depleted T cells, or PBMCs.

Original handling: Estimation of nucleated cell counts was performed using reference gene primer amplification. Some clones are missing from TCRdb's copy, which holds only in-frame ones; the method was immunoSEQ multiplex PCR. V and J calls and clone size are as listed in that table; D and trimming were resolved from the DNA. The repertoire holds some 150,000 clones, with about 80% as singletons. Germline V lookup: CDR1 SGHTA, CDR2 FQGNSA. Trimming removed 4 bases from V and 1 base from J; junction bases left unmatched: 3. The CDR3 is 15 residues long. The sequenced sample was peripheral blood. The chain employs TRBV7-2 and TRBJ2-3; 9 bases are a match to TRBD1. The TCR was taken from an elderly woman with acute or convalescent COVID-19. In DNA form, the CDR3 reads TGTGCCAGCAGCTGGAGGGACAGGGGCACAGATACGCAGTATTTT. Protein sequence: CASSWRDRGTDTQYF.